Below are 4 T cell receptor beta chains sequenced from a single sample in a study of human T cells and chemical hapten exposure. TCRdb re-derived calls from the RACE reads in MiXCR, one entry per CDR3 protein. The sample yields over 100,000 distinct CDR3 sequences, roughly a tenth seen once. Specified time point: patch test 2, 6 weeks after DPC sensitization. Noted treatment: therapeutic diphenylcyclopropenone sensitization with weekly scalp DPC. The source was whole blood, collected in connection with sensitization to the hapten diphenylcyclopropenone (DPC). The receptors come from a woman in her 40s with alopecia areata. Some clones in this sample may be carry-over from other donors' samples.

This clonotype was seen at least ten times. The J gene is TRBJ2-5, the V gene TRBV20-1, with 9 bases identical to TRBD1. Germline assignment: CDR1 DFQATT and CDR2 SNEGSKA (reference sequence). The CDR3 is 14 amino acids. Trimming cost V 4 bases and J 3 bases; bases outside gene matches: 6. The CDR3 loop reads CSAKAGTGKETQYF. CDR3 DNA sequence: TGCAGTGCTAAGGCCGGGACAGGGAAAGAGACCCAGTACTTC.

This clonotype was seen many times. This chain uses TRBV6-6 with TRBJ1-5; TRBD1 agrees at 9 bases. The germline gives CDR1 MNHNY, CDR2 SVGAGI (reference sequence). V lost 6 bases to trimming and J lost 4 bases; unmatched junction nucleotides: 7. This CDR3 contains 15 residues. The CDR3 sequence: CASRTPGQGNQPQHF. The CDR3 DNA reads as TGTGCCAGCAGGACCCCAGGACAGGGGAATCAGCCCCAGCATTTT.

This clonotype was observed a handful of times. The chain links TRBV7-9 to TRBJ2-7; D remains ambiguous. CDR3 length equals 15 residues. Trimming left V 4 bases short and J 2 bases short, with 15 bases between. Germline assignment: CDR1 SEHNR and CDR2 FQNEAQ (reference sequence). The CDR3 DNA follows: TGTGCCAGCAGCTCATGGTCCACCGGAGCCTACGAGCAGTACTTC. Amino acids: CASSSWSTGAYEQYF.

This clonotype was observed many times. The rearrangement links TRBV12-3 or TRBV12-4 to TRBJ2-3; D assignment may be TRBD1 or TRBD2 (6 bases each). The CDR3 has 14 amino acids. Trimming removed 2 bases at V and 3 bases at J, with 9 bases between. CDR3 coding DNA: TGTGCCAGCAGTTTATCGGGGGCAACAGATACGCAGTATTTT. Translating gives CASSLSGATDTQYF.